The 17 T cell receptor beta chains below come from one sample, sequenced in a study of long-term antiretroviral therapy in people with HIV. Samples were assayed with immunoSEQ v3.0 at survey level. Assay: immunoSEQ multiplex PCR; the TCRdb copy retains only in-frame clones and omits some. The sample consists of about 14,000 clones, about 82% of them appearing once. The material sequenced was unsorted PBMCs, taken 1.8 years before starting antiretroviral therapy. Receptor source: a woman aged 40 to 50 with HIV.

The rearrangement links TRBV6-5 to TRBJ2-7, with a possible D match to TRBD1 (5 bases). This CDR3 has 15 amino acids. CDR1 MNHEY and CDR2 SVGAGI come from the germline V gene. V was shortened by 0 bases and J by 3 bases, with 12 bases between the two germline ends. The CDR3 DNA reads as TGTGCCAGCAGTTACTCGAATAACAGGTTCTACGAGCAGTACTTC. Protein product: CASSYSNNRFYEQYF.

This chain joins TRBV7-9 and TRBJ2-6; TRBD2 is a possible D gene (5 bases). From germline, CDR1 is SEHNR and CDR2 FQNEAQ (reference sequence). The CDR3 runs 16 residues. Trimming pared 1 base from V and 2 bases from J, leaving 9 bases between. The CDR3 reads CASSLEVGAGANVLTF. The DNA of the CDR3 is TGTGCCAGCAGCTTAGAGGTCGGGGCTGGGGCCAACGTCCTGACTTTC.

This clone was seen only a few times. The chain uses TRBV2 and TRBJ2-7; 12 bases map to TRBD2. J was trimmed by 2 bases and V by 5 bases; bases with no gene match: 4. CDR1 is SNHLY and CDR2 is FYNNEI in the germline V gene. This CDR3 has 15 amino acids. In DNA form, the CDR3 reads TGTGCCAGCAGTTCCAGACTAGCGGGAGCCTACGAGCAGTACTTC. Its protein is CASSSRLAGAYEQYF. The full variable domain, its missing parts supplied by reference TRBV2 and TRBJ2-7, is EPEVTQTPSHQVTQMGQEVILRCVPISNHLYFYWYRQILGQKVEFLVSFYNNEISEKSEIFDDQFSVERPDGSNFTLKIRSTKLEDSAMYFCASSSRLAGAYEQYFGPGTRLTVT.

The V gene is TRBV5-1, the J gene TRBJ1-4; 7 bases match TRBD1. Germline assignment: CDR1 SGHRS and CDR2 YFSETQ. This CDR3 comprises 15 residues. The V segment lost 3 bases and the J segment 2 bases; nucleotides outside the gene matches: 4. The CDR3 DNA is TGCGCCAGCAGCTCCATGACAGGGACTAATGAAAAACTGTTTTTT. As protein: CASSSMTGTNEKLFF.

V usage is TRBV1 and J usage is TRBJ2-5; no check of the table's D call, TRBD1, against the DNA was made. TRBV1 has pseudogene status. The CDR3 is 18 amino acids. CDR3 DNA sequence: TGCACCAGCAGCCAAGATCGATTTGGGCAACCCCGGCAAGAGACCCAGTACTTC. This codes for CTSSQDRFGQPRQETQYF.

The chain joins TRBV6-6 to TRBJ2-5; 10 bases map to TRBD2. The junction had 6 bases not matched to a gene; V was cut back by 5 bases and J by 3 bases. Looked up from germline, CDR1 is MNHNY and CDR2 is SVGAGI (reference sequence). The CDR3 consists of 15 residues. The CDR3 spells CASSTGLANEETQYF. The CDR3 DNA sequence: TGTGCCAGCAGTACGGGACTAGCGAACGAAGAGACCCAGTACTTC.

The chain carries TRBV28 and TRBJ1-1; a possible D gene is TRBD1 (5 bases). With 7 bases removed from V and 5 bases from J, the gap between germline ends came to 17 bases. CDR3 length: 14 residues. Looked up from germline, CDR1 is MDHEN and CDR2 is SYDVKM. DNA of the CDR3: TGTGCCAGCACCTCCGGGGGGTTAAGAACTGAAGCTTTCTTT. Protein product: CASTSGGLRTEAFF.

The V gene is TRBV28, the J gene TRBJ1-1; D ambiguous. V was trimmed by 8 bases and J by 4 bases, leaving 14 bases between them. The CDR3 contains 13 residues. Germline CDR1 reads MDHEN; CDR2 reads SYDVKM. The DNA for the CDR3 is TGTGCCAGCGAGGAAGGCAGAGTCACTGAAGCTTTCTTT. This gives the protein CASEEGRVTEAFF.

CDR3 sequence: CASSLIRDRAYEQYF. The CDR3 DNA follows: TGTGCCAGCAGTTTGATCCGGGACAGAGCGTACGAGCAGTACTTC. The chain links TRBV6-5 to TRBJ2-7; 7 bases line up with TRBD1. Germline V gene sequence: CDR1 MNHEY, CDR2 SVGAGI. This CDR3 is built from 15 residues. Trimming cost V 4 bases and J 4 bases; bases outside gene matches: 10.

This chain connects TRBV6-5 to TRBJ2-5; 7 bases align to TRBD1. The CDR3 is 14 residues long. Germline assignment: CDR1 MNHEY and CDR2 SVGAGI. Trimming took 4 bases from V and 5 from J; bases not matched to a gene: 7. CDR3 loop: CASSFRTGEETQYF. CDR3 sequence (DNA): TGTGCCAGCAGTTTCCGAACAGGGGAGGAGACCCAGTACTTC.

The chain joins TRBV27 to TRBJ2-1; 10 bases agree with TRBD2. The CDR3 loop spans 15 amino acids. Trimming cost V 5 bases and J 7 bases; bases outside gene matches: 8. CDR1 is MNHEY, CDR2 SMNVEV, per germline (reference sequence). The CDR3, as DNA: TGTGCCAGCAGTCCACTAGCGGGGCTTGGGAATGAGCAGTTCTTC. Translation gives CASSPLAGLGNEQFF.

The rearrangement uses TRBV7-9 and TRBJ1-1; no reliable D call. This CDR3 has 14 amino acids. Trimming removed 2 bases from V and 1 base from J, with 8 bases in between. CDR1 is SEHNR, CDR2 FQNEAQ, per germline (reference sequence). Here the CDR3 reads CASSLNTPNTEAFF. DNA of the CDR3: TGTGCCAGCAGCTTAAACACCCCGAACACTGAAGCTTTCTTT. The full variable domain, in which reference TRBV7-9 and TRBJ1-1 provide the parts outside the CDR3, is DTGVSQNPRHKITKRGQNVTFRCDPISEHNRLYWYRQTLGQGPEFLTYFQNEAQLEKSRLLSDRFSAERPKGSFSTLEIQRTEQGDSAMYLCASSLNTPNTEAFFGQGTRLTVV.

The chain combines TRBV10-3 with TRBJ1-3; possible D gene TRBD1, 5 bases. Germline CDR1 is ENHRY and CDR2 is SYGVKD. CDR3 length: 15 residues. V was pared by 2 bases and J by 0 bases, with 8 bases between. CDR3 in amino acids: CAISEDRSSGNTIYF. CDR3 DNA: TGTGCCATCAGTGAGGACAGATCCTCTGGAAACACCATATATTTT.

The rearrangement uses TRBV19 and TRBJ2-3; D is perhaps TRBD2 (6 bases). CDR3 size: 13 residues. The germline gives CDR1 LNHDA, CDR2 SQIVND (reference sequence). V was pared by 5 bases and J by 9 bases, with 15 bases between. CDR3 residues: CASSGVAEKTQYF. DNA for the CDR3: TGTGCCAGTAGTGGGGTAGCGGAGAAAACGCAGTATTTT.

The rearrangement uses TRBV7-2 and TRBJ2-3, with D possibly TRBD2 on 5 matching bases. This CDR3 contains 14 residues. The germline V and J ends were trimmed by 6 bases and 0 bases, with 10 bases remaining between them. Germline CDR1 and CDR2: SGHTA and FQGNSA. DNA of the CDR3: TGTGCCAGCAGTGGCGGGCTTAGCACAGATACGCAGTATTTT. Translated, it gives CASSGGLSTDTQYF.

CDR3 nucleotides: TGTGCCATCAGTGAGTCCCCCTACCCGGGACTAGATACGCAGTATTTT. It encodes CAISESPYPGLDTQYF. The chain couples TRBV10-3 to TRBJ2-3; weak D call: TRBD2 (6 bases). The CDR3 totals 16 residues. CDR1 is ENHRY, CDR2 SYGVKD, per germline. V was pared by 0 bases and J by 5 bases, with 15 bases between.

The V call is TRBV9, the J call TRBJ2-2; D remains unclear. The germline gives CDR1 SGDLS, CDR2 YYNGEE. The CDR3 totals 15 residues. Trimming stripped 0 bases from V and 0 bases from J, with 6 bases between. The CDR3, as DNA: TGTGCCAGCAGCGTAGGGGCTTCGAACACCGGGGAGCTGTTTTTT. This encodes CASSVGASNTGELFF. The full variable domain, with the rest looked up from reference TRBV9 and TRBJ2-2, is DSGVTQTPKHLITATGQRVTLRCSPRSGDLSVYWYQQSLDQGLQFLIQYYNGEERAKGNILERFSAQQFPDLHSELNLSSLELGDSALYFCASSVGASNTGELFFGEGSRLTVL.